This passage covers 29 T cell receptor beta chains from one sample sequenced in a study of shared clonotypes between healthy human individuals. The method was immunoSEQ multiplex PCR; TCRdb's version includes in-frame clones alone and lacks a portion of them. The sample records roughly 1,600,000 clones, 98% being singletons. Sequenced sample: naive CD4+ T cells sorted from blood. As for subset: CD45RA+ positively selected. The source of these receptors is a man aged 25-45 years in good health.

This clone was picked up one time. The chain joins TRBV9 to TRBJ2-7, with TRBD1 matching over 10 bases. V was pared by 1 base and J by 3 bases, with 4 bases of the junction left unmatched. This CDR3 spans 15 amino acids. The germline V gene has CDR1 SGDLS and CDR2 YYNGEE. CDR3 amino acids: CASSVTGTGVYEQYF. CDR3 nucleotides: TGTGCCAGCAGCGTAACCGGGACAGGGGTCTACGAGCAGTACTTC.

The gene calls are TRBV18 and TRBJ2-7; possible D gene TRBD2, 5 bases. Germline loops: CDR1 KGHSH, CDR2 LQKENI. The CDR3 runs to 13 residues. Trimming took off 6 bases at V and 7 bases at J, with 16 bases between the two ends. CDR3 in amino acids: CASSAVLGSEQYF. DNA of the CDR3: TGTGCCAGCTCCGCCGTACTAGGTTCAGAGCAGTACTTC.

This chain connects TRBV2 to TRBJ1-2; no reliable D call. The ends were cut back, 2 bases at V and 3 bases at J, with 7 bases in the middle. Germline assignment: CDR1 SNHLY and CDR2 FYNNEI. The CDR3 has 13 residues. Here the CDR3 reads CASSEQRDYGYTF. The CDR3 DNA is TGTGCCAGCAGTGAACAACGGGACTATGGCTACACCTTC.

The chain carries TRBV6-6 and TRBJ2-7, with 11 bases that match TRBD1. J was trimmed by 0 bases and V by 6 bases; bases with no gene match: 1. CDR1 MNHNY and CDR2 SVGAGI come from the germline V gene (reference sequence). This CDR3 region has 14 residues. The CDR3 nucleotides are TGTGCCAGCAGGGGACAGGGGGACTCCTACGAGCAGTACTTC. Translating gives CASRGQGDSYEQYF.

The genes are TRBV18 and TRBJ2-1, with TRBD1 matching 7 bases. Per germline, CDR1 KGHSH and CDR2 LQKENI. The CDR3 is 15 residues long. The ends lost 4 bases at V and 1 base at J; junction bases unmatched: 4. The CDR3 is CASSLETGSYNEQFF. The CDR3 nucleotides read TGTGCCAGCTCACTTGAGACAGGGTCCTACAATGAGCAGTTCTTC.

This chain connects TRBV5-4 to TRBJ2-3, with D tentatively TRBD2 (5 bases). CDR1 and CDR2 (germline): SGHNT, YYREEE (reference sequence). CDR3 length equals 17 residues. V lost 0 bases, J lost 1 base, and 15 bases lay in between. CDR3 sequence: CASSLGLAPRGTDTQYF. For the CDR3, the DNA is TGTGCCAGCAGCTTGGGTCTAGCCCCAAGGGGCACAGATACGCAGTATTTT.

Worth noting for this clone: Other DNA variants within this sample encode the same CDR3. The chain joins TRBV15 to TRBJ2-1; no reliable D call. Deletions cut 3 bases from V and 7 bases from J, with 7 bases between. In germline, CDR1 is LNHNV, CDR2 YYDKDF (reference sequence). The CDR3 has 12 amino acids. CDR3 region: CATSRALNEQFF. DNA of the CDR3: TGTGCCACCAGCAGGGCCTTAAATGAGCAGTTCTTC.

The chain recombines TRBV5-1 with TRBJ2-5; 12 nucleotides align to TRBD2. The length of the CDR3 is 18 residues. From germline, CDR1 is SGHRS and CDR2 YFSETQ. V lost 4 bases and J lost 1; bases outside the gene matches: 11. The CDR3 DNA sequence: TGCGCCAGCAGCGGAGGGACTAGCGGGCGACGCCCCCAAGAGACCCAGTACTTC. Its translation is CASSGGTSGRRPQETQYF. Complete variable domain (other parts from reference TRBV5-1 and TRBJ2-5): KAGVTQTPRYLIKTRGQQVTLSCSPISGHRSVSWYQQTPGQGLQFLFEYFSETQRNKGNFPGRFSGRQFSNSRSEMNVSTLELGDSALYLCASSGGTSGRRPQETQYFGPGTRLLVL.

The chain joins TRBV7-9 to TRBJ2-1; D possibly uses TRBD1 or TRBD2 (5 bases each). There are 15 residues in the CDR3. CDR1 is SEHNR, CDR2 FQNEAQ, per germline (reference sequence). The V and J ends lost 3 bases and 5 bases respectively, with 14 bases between them. The CDR3 protein is CASSFPGTENNEQFF. The DNA for the CDR3 is TGTGCCAGCAGCTTTCCAGGGACGGAAAACAATGAGCAGTTCTTC.

This clone appeared once. The chain links TRBV6-6 to TRBJ2-1; 7 bases agree with TRBD1. Germline CDR1 is MNHNY and CDR2 is SVGAGI (reference sequence). The CDR3 runs 16 residues. V shed 4 bases and J 1 base; nucleotides not matched to a gene: 7. The CDR3 DNA reads as TGTGCCAGCAGTTCCGAGGGGGCGAGGTCCTACAATGAGCAGTTCTTC. It translates to CASSSEGARSYNEQFF.

Of note for this clone: Other nucleotide sequences in the sample specify the same CDR3. The chain combines TRBV18 with TRBJ2-5; possibly TRBD1 for D (6 bases). Germline V gives CDR1 KGHSH, CDR2 LQKENI. V was cut by 3 bases and J by 2 bases, with 10 bases left in between. There are 14 residues in the CDR3. The CDR3 here is CASSPDRGQETQYF. The CDR3 nucleotides are TGTGCCAGCTCACCGGACAGAGGACAAGAGACCCAGTACTTC. Together with reference TRBV18 and TRBJ2-5, the CDR3 gives the full variable domain: NAGVMQNPRHLVRRRGQEARLRCSPMKGHSHVYWYRQLPEEGLKFMVYLQKENIIDESGMPKERFSAEFPKEGPSILRIQQVVRGDSAAYFCASSPDRGQETQYFGPGTRLLVL.

The chain combines TRBV10-3 with TRBJ1-1; a weak D match, TRBD1 (6 bases). There are 13 residues in the CDR3. V dropped 6 bases and J dropped 3 bases, with 11 bases sitting between them. The V gene's germline CDR1 is ENHRY and CDR2 SYGVKD. CDR3 region: CAIRSTGYTEAFF. DNA for the CDR3: TGTGCCATCAGATCTACAGGGTACACTGAAGCTTTCTTT.

The chain recombines TRBV6-5 with TRBJ1-1, with a possible D match to TRBD1 (5 bases). The germline V and J ends were trimmed by 8 bases and 5 bases, with 15 bases remaining between them. The CDR3 covers 13 residues. CDR1 is MNHEY, CDR2 SVGAGI, per germline. For the CDR3, the DNA is TGTGCCAGCTCAGACAACGGGGGGACTGAAGCTTTCTTT. Translated: CASSDNGGTEAFF.

This clone was seen a single time. V is TRBV28 and J is TRBJ1-1; the D is unclear. The CDR3 runs to 16 residues. Germline CDR1 reads MDHEN; CDR2 reads SYDVKM. Trimming took off 1 base at V and 2 bases at J, with 14 bases between the two ends. CDR3 sequence: CASSLYPGSVNTEAFF. The DNA of the CDR3 is TGTGCCAGCAGTTTATACCCCGGCAGCGTAAACACTGAAGCTTTCTTT.

This clone is a singleton in its sample. This chain connects TRBV19 to TRBJ2-1, with D possibly TRBD1 on 5 matching bases. The CDR3 is made up of 13 amino acids. Trimming pared 3 bases from V and 9 bases from J, leaving 12 bases between. The germline V gene encodes CDR1 LNHDA and CDR2 SQIVND (reference sequence). The CDR3 nucleotides are TGTGCCAGTAGTATGTCAGGGTTGGGTGAGCAGTTCTTC. Translated, it gives CASSMSGLGEQFF.

The V and J genes are TRBV7-3 and TRBJ2-1, with 7 positions matching TRBD1. The CDR3 covers 17 residues. The trim removed 0 bases at V and 5 bases at J, leaving 10 bases unmatched. Germline-derived CDR1 and CDR2 are SGHTA and FQGTGA. The CDR3 spells CASSLTPGQLRNNEQFF. For the CDR3, the DNA is TGTGCCAGCAGCTTAACGCCGGGACAGCTAAGAAACAATGAGCAGTTCTTC.

This chain connects TRBV18 to TRBJ2-6, with D unresolved. There are 15 residues in the CDR3. Germline CDR1 reads KGHSH; CDR2 reads LQKENI. V gave up 0 bases and J gave up 0 bases, with 3 bases separating them. The CDR3 nucleotides are TGTGCCAGCTCACCACCCAACTCTGGGGCCAACGTCCTGACTTTC. It translates to CASSPPNSGANVLTF.

The chain joins TRBV18 to TRBJ1-4, with 7 nucleotides matching TRBD1. The CDR3 is 15 amino acids. V shed 3 bases, J shed 4 bases, and the junction held 5 bases outside the gene matches. Germline V gene lookup returns CDR1 KGHSH and CDR2 LQKENI. CDR3 nucleotide sequence: TGTGCCAGCTCACCCGACAGGGAGTATAATGAAAAACTGTTTTTT. Its translation is CASSPDREYNEKLFF.

The chain couples TRBV29-1 to TRBJ2-7, with D maybe TRBD1 (6 bases). Germline CDR1 and CDR2: SQVTM and ANQGSEA. The germline V and J ends were trimmed by 6 bases and 2 bases, with 23 bases remaining between them. The CDR3 is made up of 16 amino acids. The CDR3 reads CSVATHPDSYTYEQYF. The CDR3 DNA is TGCAGCGTCGCAACCCACCCGGACAGTTATACCTACGAGCAGTACTTC.

This chain links TRBV19 with TRBJ2-1; 9 positions agree with TRBD1. V trimming: 7 bases; J trimming: 7 bases; junction bases outside the gene matches: 11. This CDR3 has 15 amino acids. Germline V gene data show CDR1 as LNHDA and CDR2 as SQIVND (reference sequence). CDR3 loop: CASTMTGTGYNEQFF. The CDR3, as DNA: TGTGCCAGTACAATGACCGGGACAGGGTATAATGAGCAGTTCTTC.

The chain uses TRBV30 and TRBJ2-1; 7 bases align to TRBD1. CDR1 is GTSNPN, CDR2 SVGIG, per germline (reference sequence). The CDR3 runs 15 residues. Losses at the gene ends were 2 bases for V and 5 bases for J; bases not matched to a gene: 9. CDR3 region: CAWSTTWTGNNEQFF. The CDR3 bases are TGTGCCTGGAGTACCACCTGGACAGGTAACAATGAGCAGTTCTTC. Variable domain in full (rest from reference TRBV30 and TRBJ2-1): SQTIHQWPATLVQPVGSPLSLECTVEGTSNPNLYWYRQAAGRGLQLLFYSVGIGQISSEVPQNLSASRPQDRQFILSSKKLLLSDSGFYLCAWSTTWTGNNEQFFGPGTRLTVL.

This clone appeared a single time. The V gene is TRBV18, the J gene TRBJ2-1; TRBD2 agrees at 11 bases. Germline CDR1 KGHSH, CDR2 LQKENI. CDR3 size: 16 residues. Germline trimming cut 5 bases from V and 0 bases from J; bases unmatched to any gene: 3. The CDR3 here is CASSRTSGPSYNEQFF. The CDR3 region has the DNA TGTGCCAGCTCAAGGACTAGCGGGCCCTCCTACAATGAGCAGTTCTTC.

Concerning this clone itself: Other DNA sequences within the sample encode an identical CDR3. V gene TRBV5-1 combines with J gene TRBJ2-1, with no clear D. The germline gives CDR1 SGHRS, CDR2 YFSETQ. The V gene lost 0 bases and the J gene lost 4 bases, with 11 bases spanning the gap. CDR3 length: 15 amino acids. The CDR3 DNA is TGCGCCAGCAGCTTGGCAGCGAATTCTTACAATGAGCAGTTCTTC. It encodes CASSLAANSYNEQFF.

The V and J genes are TRBV11-2 and TRBJ2-7; 7 nucleotides agree with TRBD2. Losses at the gene ends were 3 bases for V and 2 bases for J; bases not matched to a gene: 7. This CDR3 has 15 residues. Looked up from germline, CDR1 is SGHAT and CDR2 is FQNNGV. CDR3 loop: CASSLARGRAYEQYF. DNA for the CDR3: TGTGCCAGCAGCTTGGCACGTGGGAGGGCCTACGAGCAGTACTTC.

The chain couples TRBV6-1 to TRBJ1-5; D unresolved. V gave up 10 bases and J gave up 3 bases, with 13 bases separating them. The CDR3 has 13 amino acids. The germline V gene has CDR1 MNHNS and CDR2 SASEGT. This CDR3 is CATRYTVNQPQHF. DNA of the CDR3: TGTGCCACGCGTTATACAGTCAATCAGCCCCAGCATTTT.

This sequence joins TRBV29-1 and TRBJ1-4, with TRBD1 matching over 8 bases. The CDR3 sequence is 13 residues long. The germline V gene has CDR1 SQVTM and CDR2 ANQGSEA. CDR3 bases: TGCGGGGGACAGGACGGCGACGATGAAAAACTGTTTTTT. Amino acid sequence: CGGQDGDDEKLFF.

The chain is built from TRBV5-1 and TRBJ2-1, with D possibly TRBD2 on 5 matching bases. There are 15 residues in the CDR3. With 1 base removed from V and 2 bases from J, the gap between germline ends came to 10 bases. The germline gives CDR1 SGHRS, CDR2 YFSETQ. As DNA, the CDR3 is TGCGCCAGCAGCTTGACCGGGATCGCCTACAATGAGCAGTTCTTC. It encodes CASSLTGIAYNEQFF.

This chain connects TRBV29-1 to TRBJ1-1; 7 bases line up with TRBD1. V lost 8 bases and J lost 5; bases outside the gene matches: 11. CDR3 size: 13 residues. Germline assignment: CDR1 SQVTM and CDR2 ANQGSEA. The CDR3, as DNA: TGCAGCATCCGAGAGGGGGCCCGAACTGAAGCTTTCTTT. Protein: CSIREGARTEAFF.

The rearrangement joins TRBV6-5 to TRBJ2-5; TRBD1 is a possible D gene (5 bases). Germline V gene lookup returns CDR1 MNHEY and CDR2 SVGAGI. Trimming stripped 4 bases from V and 9 bases from J, with 12 bases between. The CDR3 is 12 residues long. CDR3 sequence: CASSSPRQPQYF. DNA for the CDR3: TGTGCCAGCAGTTCCCCTCGACAGCCCCAGTACTTC.